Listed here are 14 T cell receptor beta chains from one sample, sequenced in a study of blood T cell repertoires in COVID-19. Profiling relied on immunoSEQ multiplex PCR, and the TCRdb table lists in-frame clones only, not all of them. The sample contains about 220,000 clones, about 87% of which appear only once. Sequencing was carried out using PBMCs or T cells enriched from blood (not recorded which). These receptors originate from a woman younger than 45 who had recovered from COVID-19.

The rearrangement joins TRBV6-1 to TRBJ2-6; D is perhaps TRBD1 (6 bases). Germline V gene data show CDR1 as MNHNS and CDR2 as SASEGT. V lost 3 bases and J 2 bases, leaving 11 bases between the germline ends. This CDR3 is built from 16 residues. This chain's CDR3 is CASSDSGAAGANVLTF. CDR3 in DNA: TGTGCCAGCAGTGATTCAGGGGCAGCTGGGGCCAACGTCCTGACTTTC.

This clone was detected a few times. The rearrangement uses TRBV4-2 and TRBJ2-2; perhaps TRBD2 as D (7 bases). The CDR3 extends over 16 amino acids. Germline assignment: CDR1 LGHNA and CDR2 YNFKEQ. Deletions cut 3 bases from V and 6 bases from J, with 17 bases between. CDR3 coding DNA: TGTGCCAGCAGCCACACAGCCGGGGGGCCGGCCGGGGAGCTGTTTTTT. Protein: CASSHTAGGPAGELFF.

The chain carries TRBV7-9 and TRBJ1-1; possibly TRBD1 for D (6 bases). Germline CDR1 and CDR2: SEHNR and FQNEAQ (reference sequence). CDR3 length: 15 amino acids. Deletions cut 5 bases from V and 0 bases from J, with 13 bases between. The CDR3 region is CASSTTGGLNTEAFF. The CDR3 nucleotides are TGTGCCAGCAGCACCACGGGGGGCTTGAACACTGAAGCTTTCTTT.

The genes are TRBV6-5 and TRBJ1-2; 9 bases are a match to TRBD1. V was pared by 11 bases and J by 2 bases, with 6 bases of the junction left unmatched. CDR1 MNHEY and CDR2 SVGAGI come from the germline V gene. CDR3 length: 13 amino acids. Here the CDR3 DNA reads TGTGCCGCTTACAGGGGGCGAAACTATGGCTACACCTTC. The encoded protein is CAAYRGRNYGYTF.

The CDR3 loop is CASSSQTFQETQYF. The CDR3 DNA sequence: TGCGCCAGCAGCTCTCAGACTTTCCAAGAGACCCAGTACTTC. The rearrangement links TRBV5-1 to TRBJ2-5; the D is unclear. CDR1 and CDR2 from the germline V gene are SGHRS and YFSETQ. The CDR3 sequence is 14 residues long. The V end lost 3 bases, the J end lost 1 base, and 10 bases lay between the germline ends.

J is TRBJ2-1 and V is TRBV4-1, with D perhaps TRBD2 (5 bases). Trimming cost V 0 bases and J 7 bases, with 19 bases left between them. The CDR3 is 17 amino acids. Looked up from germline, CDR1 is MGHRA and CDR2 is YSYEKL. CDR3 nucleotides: TGCGCCAGCAGCCAAGATCGTGGCGCCACCTCGGGAAATGAGCAGTTCTTC. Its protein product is CASSQDRGATSGNEQFF.

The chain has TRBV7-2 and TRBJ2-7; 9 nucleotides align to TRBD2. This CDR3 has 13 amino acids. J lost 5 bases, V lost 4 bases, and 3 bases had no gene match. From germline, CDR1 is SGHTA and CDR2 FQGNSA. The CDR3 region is CASSSSGVDEQYF. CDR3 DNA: TGTGCCAGCAGCTCTAGCGGGGTGGACGAGCAGTACTTC.

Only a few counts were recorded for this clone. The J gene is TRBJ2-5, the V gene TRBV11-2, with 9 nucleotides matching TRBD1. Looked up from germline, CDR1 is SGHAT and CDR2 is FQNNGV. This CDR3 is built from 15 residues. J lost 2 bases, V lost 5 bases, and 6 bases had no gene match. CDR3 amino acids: CASSGTGRGQETQYF. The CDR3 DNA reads TGTGCCAGCAGCGGGACAGGGCGAGGACAAGAGACCCAGTACTTC.

The CDR3 loop reads CASSFEQPYEQYF. The CDR3 DNA reads TGTGCCAGCAGTTTTGAGCAACCCTACGAGCAGTACTTC. This chain joins TRBV12-3 or TRBV12-4 and TRBJ2-7; no firm D call. V lost 3 bases to trimming and J lost 2 bases, with 8 bases between them. This CDR3 has 13 amino acids.

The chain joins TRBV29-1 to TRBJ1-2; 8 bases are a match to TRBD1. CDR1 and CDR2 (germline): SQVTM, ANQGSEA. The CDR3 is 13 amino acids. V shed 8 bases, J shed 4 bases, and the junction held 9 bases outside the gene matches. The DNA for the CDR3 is TGCAGCCCCTTACCAGGGGGCGGCTATGGCTACACCTTC. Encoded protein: CSPLPGGGYGYTF.

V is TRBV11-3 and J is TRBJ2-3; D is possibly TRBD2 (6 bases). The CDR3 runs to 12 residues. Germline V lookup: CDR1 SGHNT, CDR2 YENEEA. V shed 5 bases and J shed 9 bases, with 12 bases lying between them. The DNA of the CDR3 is TGTGCCAGCAGCCCAACGGGGGACACGCAGTATTTT. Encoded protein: CASSPTGDTQYF.

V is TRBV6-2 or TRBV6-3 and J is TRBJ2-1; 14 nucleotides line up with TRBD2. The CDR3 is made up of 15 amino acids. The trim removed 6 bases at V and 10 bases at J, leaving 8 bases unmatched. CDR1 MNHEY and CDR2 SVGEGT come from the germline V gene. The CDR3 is CASSLTSGGAREQFF. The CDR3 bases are TGTGCCAGCAGCCTGACTAGCGGGGGGGCCCGGGAGCAGTTCTTC.

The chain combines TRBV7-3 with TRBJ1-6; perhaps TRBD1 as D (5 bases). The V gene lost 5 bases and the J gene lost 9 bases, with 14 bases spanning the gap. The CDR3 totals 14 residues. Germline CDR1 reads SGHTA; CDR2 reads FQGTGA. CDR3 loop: CASSTDIKGSPLHF. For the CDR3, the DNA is TGTGCCAGCAGCACGGACATAAAGGGTTCACCCCTCCACTTT. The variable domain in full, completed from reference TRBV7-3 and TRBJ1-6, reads GAGVSQTPSNKVTEKGKYVELRCDPISGHTALYWYRQSLGQGPEFLIYFQGTGAADDSGLPNDRFFAVRPEGSVSTLKIQRTERGDSAVYLCASSTDIKGSPLHFGNGTRLTVT.

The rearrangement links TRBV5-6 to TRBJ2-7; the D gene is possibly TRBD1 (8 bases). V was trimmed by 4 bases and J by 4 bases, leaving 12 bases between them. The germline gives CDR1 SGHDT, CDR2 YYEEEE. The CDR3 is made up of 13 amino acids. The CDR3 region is CASSGGDRYEQYF. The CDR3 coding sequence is TGTGCCAGCAGCGGGGGGGACAGGTACGAGCAGTACTTC. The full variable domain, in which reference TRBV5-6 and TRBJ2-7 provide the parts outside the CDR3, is DAGVTQSPTHLIKTRGQQVTLRCSPKSGHDTVSWYQQALGQGPQFIFQYYEEEERQRGNFPDRFSGHQFPNYSSELNVNALLLGDSALYLCASSGGDRYEQYFGPGTRLTVT.